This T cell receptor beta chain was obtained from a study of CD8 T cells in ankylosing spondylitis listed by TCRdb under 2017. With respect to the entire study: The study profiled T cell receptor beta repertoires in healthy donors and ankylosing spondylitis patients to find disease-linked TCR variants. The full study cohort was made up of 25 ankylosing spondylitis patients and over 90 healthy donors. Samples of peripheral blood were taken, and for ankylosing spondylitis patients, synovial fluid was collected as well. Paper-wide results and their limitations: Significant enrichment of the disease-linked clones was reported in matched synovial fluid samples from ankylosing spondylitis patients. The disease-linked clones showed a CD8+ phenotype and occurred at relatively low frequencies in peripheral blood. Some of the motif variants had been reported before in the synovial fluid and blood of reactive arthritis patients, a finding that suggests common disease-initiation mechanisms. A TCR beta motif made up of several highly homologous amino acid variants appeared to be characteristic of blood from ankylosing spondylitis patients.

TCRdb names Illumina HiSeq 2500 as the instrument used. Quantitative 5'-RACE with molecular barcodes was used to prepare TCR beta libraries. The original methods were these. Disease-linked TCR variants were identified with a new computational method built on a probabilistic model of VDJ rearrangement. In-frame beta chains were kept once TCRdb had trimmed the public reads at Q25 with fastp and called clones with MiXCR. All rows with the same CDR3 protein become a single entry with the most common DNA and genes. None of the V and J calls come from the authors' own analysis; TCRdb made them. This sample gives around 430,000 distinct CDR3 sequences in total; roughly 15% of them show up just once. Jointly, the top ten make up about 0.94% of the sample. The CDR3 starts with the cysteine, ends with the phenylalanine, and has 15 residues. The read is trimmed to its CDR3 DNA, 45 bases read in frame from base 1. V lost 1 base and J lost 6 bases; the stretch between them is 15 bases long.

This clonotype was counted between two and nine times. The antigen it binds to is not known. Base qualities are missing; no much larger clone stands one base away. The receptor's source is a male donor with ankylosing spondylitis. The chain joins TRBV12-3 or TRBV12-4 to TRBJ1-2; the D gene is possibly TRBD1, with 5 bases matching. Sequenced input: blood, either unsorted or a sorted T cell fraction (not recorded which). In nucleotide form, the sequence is TGTGCCAGCAGTTTAGACGGTCGGGGCGCGAATGGCTACACCTTC. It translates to CASSLDGRGANGYTF.